Below, 18 T cell receptor beta chains from the same sample are listed, as sequenced in a study of blood T cells in healthy people across ages. The authors ran a second PCR of about 7 to 12 cycles using a sample-barcoded 5' primer and a J-beta primer mix. TCRdb used MiXCR to reprocess the 5' RACE reads, holding one entry per CDR3 protein. The sample has around 970,000 distinct CDR3 sequences; roughly 51% are singletons. Sequences were obtained from blood. The receptors derive from a woman aged 60 to 75 in good health.

This chain uses TRBV20-1 with TRBJ1-2, with a weak D call TRBD1 (6 bases). Trimming stripped 3 bases from V and 8 bases from J, with 13 bases between. Germline-derived CDR1 and CDR2 are DFQATT and SNEGSKA (reference sequence). This CDR3 spans 12 amino acids. The DNA for the CDR3 is TGCAGTGCTAGCAACAGGGCGGACGGCTACACCTTC. It codes for CSASNRADGYTF.

This clonotype was seen more than once but under ten times. This chain links TRBV20-1 with TRBJ2-7; D gene uncertain. In germline, CDR1 is DFQATT, CDR2 SNEGSKA (reference sequence). The ends were cut back, 3 bases at V and 3 bases at J, with 9 bases in the middle. The CDR3 totals 12 residues. CDR3 nucleotides: TGCAGTGCTAGTGAAGGGCACTACGAGCAGTACTTC. This gives the protein CSASEGHYEQYF.

The chain links TRBV7-2 to TRBJ2-7, with 10 bases lining up with TRBD2. The CDR3 is 15 amino acids. The germline V gene has CDR1 SGHTA and CDR2 FQGNSA. J gave up 3 bases and V 5 bases, and 7 bases lay outside the gene matches. CDR3 sequence: CASSNILAGYYEQYF. For the CDR3, the DNA is TGTGCCAGCAGCAATATACTAGCGGGATACTACGAGCAGTACTTC.

This chain links TRBV20-1 with TRBJ1-1; 7 nucleotides line up with TRBD1. Germline V gene sequence: CDR1 DFQATT, CDR2 SNEGSKA (reference sequence). Germline trimming cut 0 bases from V and 6 bases from J; bases unmatched to any gene: 10. CDR3 length equals 15 residues. DNA for the CDR3: TGCAGTGCTAGAGATAGGAGGGGGCGGGGGGCTGAAGCTTTCTTT. This translates into CSARDRRGRGAEAFF.

This chain connects TRBV29-1 to TRBJ2-7; TRBD2 agrees at 7 bases. The germline V gene encodes CDR1 SQVTM and CDR2 ANQGSEA. This CDR3 has 12 amino acids. Unmatched junction bases numbered 12, after V lost 7 bases and J lost 9 bases. CDR3 nucleotides: TGCAGCGGAAAGGGGTTGGGGAGGGTGCAGTACTTC. It translates to CSGKGLGRVQYF.

In this sample, this clonotype turned up a few times. V usage is TRBV28 and J usage is TRBJ2-3; TRBD2 matches at 8 bases. The CDR3 is 15 residues long. Germline CDR1 MDHEN, CDR2 SYDVKM. V was clipped by 5 bases and J by 2 bases; unmatched bases: 6. CDR3: CASSGGGRDTDTQYF. The CDR3 DNA sequence: TGTGCCAGCAGTGGCGGGGGGCGTGACACAGATACGCAGTATTTT.

V is TRBV29-1 and J is TRBJ2-7; D is ambiguous. The CDR3 is made up of 12 amino acids. V was cut by 5 bases and J by 0 bases, with 8 bases left in between. Germline V gives CDR1 SQVTM, CDR2 ANQGSEA. The CDR3 coding sequence is TGCAGCGTTTCGGGTATCTCCTACGAGCAGTACTTC. Its protein product is CSVSGISYEQYF.

Points on this clonotype: With a much larger clone just one base away, this may be a read error. The chain recombines TRBV29-1 with TRBJ2-5; tentatively, D is TRBD1 (5 bases). The V end lost 4 bases, the J end lost 2 bases, and 8 bases lay between the germline ends. The CDR3 has 12 amino acids. Germline V gene lookup returns CDR1 SQVTM and CDR2 ANQGSEA. The CDR3 region is CSVGTSQETQYF. The CDR3 region has the DNA TGCAGCGTTGGGACATCACAAGAGACCCAGTACTTC.

The V and J genes are TRBV12-3 or TRBV12-4 and TRBJ2-5; the D call may be TRBD1 or TRBD2 (5 bases each). The CDR3 is 15 amino acids. V was shortened by 6 bases and J by 5 bases, with 19 bases between the two germline ends. The CDR3 spells CASSRKGSSEETQYF. For the CDR3, the DNA is TGTGCCAGCAGCCGCAAGGGGAGTTCGGAGGAGACCCAGTACTTC.

This clonotype came up a few times. The rearrangement uses TRBV29-1 and TRBJ2-5; D is possibly TRBD1 or TRBD2 (5 bases each). CDR3 length equals 14 residues. The germline V gene has CDR1 SQVTM and CDR2 ANQGSEA. V was shortened by 4 bases and J by 5 bases, with 17 bases between the two germline ends. The CDR3 protein is CSVVIGSWGETQYF. In DNA, the CDR3 is TGCAGCGTTGTGATTGGGAGCTGGGGGGAGACCCAGTACTTC. Complete variable domain (other parts from reference TRBV29-1 and TRBJ2-5): SAVISQKPSRDICQRGTSLTIQCQVDSQVTMMFWYRQQPGQSLTLIATANQGSEATYESGFVIDKFPISRPNLTFSTLTVSNMSPEDSSIYLCSVVIGSWGETQYFGPGTRLLVL.

The gene calls are TRBV5-6 and TRBJ2-1, with no clear D. V lost 4 bases and J 8 bases, leaving 13 bases between the germline ends. Per the germline V gene, CDR1 is SGHDT and CDR2 is YYEEEE. The CDR3 has 13 amino acids. The CDR3, as DNA: TGTGCCAGCAGCCCGCCTGCAGTCTATGAGCAGTTCTTC. Translation: CASSPPAVYEQFF. Filled out from reference TRBV5-6 and TRBJ2-1, the complete variable domain reads DAGVTQSPTHLIKTRGQQVTLRCSPKSGHDTVSWYQQALGQGPQFIFQYYEEEERQRGNFPDRFSGHQFPNYSSELNVNALLLGDSALYLCASSPPAVYEQFFGPGTRLTVL.

The table lists this clonotype with many counts. The J gene is TRBJ2-7, the V gene TRBV20-1; D is perhaps TRBD1 (6 bases). V was shortened by 5 bases and J by 2 bases, with 13 bases between the two germline ends. CDR3 size: 13 residues. The germline gives CDR1 DFQATT, CDR2 SNEGSKA (reference sequence). The CDR3 protein is CSAHGTFAYEQYF. CDR3 sequence (DNA): TGCAGTGCTCATGGGACATTCGCCTACGAGCAGTACTTC.

The chain couples TRBV20-1 to TRBJ2-3; D gene uncertain. The ends were cut back, 7 bases at V and 0 bases at J, with 8 bases in the middle. The CDR3 covers 12 residues. Germline V gene sequence: CDR1 DFQATT, CDR2 SNEGSKA (reference sequence). The CDR3 here is CSGGRSTDTQYF. CDR3 sequence (DNA): TGCAGTGGAGGTAGAAGCACAGATACGCAGTATTTT.

Concerning this clonotype itself: A read error is possible here, since a much larger clone lies one base away. The J gene is TRBJ1-2, the V gene TRBV12-3 or TRBV12-4; 11 bases are a match to TRBD1. The CDR3 extends over 18 amino acids. V trimming: 5 bases; J trimming: 7 bases; junction bases outside the gene matches: 18. The CDR3 region is CASSPAGTGGLFSSGYTF. For the CDR3, the DNA is TGTGCCAGCAGTCCGGCGGGGACAGGGGGGCTCTTTTCTTCTGGCTACACCTTC.

Only a few counts were recorded for this clonotype. The V and J genes are TRBV11-2 and TRBJ1-4, with D possibly being TRBD1 (5 bases). CDR1 and CDR2 from the germline V gene are SGHAT and FQNNGV. The length of the CDR3 is 15 residues. Trimming removed 5 bases from V and 0 bases from J, with 10 bases in between. DNA for the CDR3: TGTGCCAGCAGCAAACGGGGCGCAACTAATGAAAAACTGTTTTTT. The encoded protein is CASSKRGATNEKLFF.

CDR3 coding DNA: TGCGCCAGCAGCCAAGATATCAGCCAAGAGACCCAGTACTTC. Amino acid sequence: CASSQDISQETQYF. The chain couples TRBV4-3 to TRBJ2-5; D not certain. Germline loops: CDR1 LGHNA, CDR2 YSLEER. The length of the CDR3 is 14 residues. Trimming stripped 0 bases from V and 1 base from J, with 6 bases between.

In its sample, this clonotype was seen a few times. The rearrangement uses TRBV18 and TRBJ2-5; 10 bases are a match to TRBD1. This CDR3 is built from 13 residues. V was pared by 0 bases and J by 11 bases, with 3 bases of the junction left unmatched. Germline CDR1 and CDR2: KGHSH and LQKENI. CDR3 in DNA: TGTGCCAGCTCACCACCGGACAGGGGGGAGCAGTACTTC. It codes for CASSPPDRGEQYF.

This chain connects TRBV20-1 to TRBJ1-2; perhaps TRBD1 as D (5 bases). The CDR3 sequence is 13 residues long. The V and J ends lost 3 bases and 5 bases respectively, with 13 bases between them. Per the germline V gene, CDR1 is DFQATT and CDR2 is SNEGSKA (reference sequence). The CDR3 spells CSARGQASYGYTF. The CDR3, as DNA: TGCAGTGCTAGGGGGCAGGCATCATATGGCTACACCTTC.